This T cell receptor (beta chain) stems from a study of tumor-infiltrating lymphocytes in primary liver carcinoma. The germline CDR1 and CDR2 sequences are MDHEN and SYDVKM. CDR3 size: 15 residues. V trimming: 7 bases; J trimming: 4 bases; junction bases outside the gene matches: 12. Constant-region priming of about 500 ng total RNA yielded TCR beta cDNA. A slightly modified ARM-PCR protocol with three nested multiplex PCR rounds produced these TCR beta libraries. The two initial PCR rounds, roughly 9 cycles each, used TRBV1-TRBV30 forward and C-beta reverse primers. MiXCR was run by TCRdb on the multiplex PCR reads, yielding one entry per CDR3 protein. The sample includes hundreds of thousands of distinct CDR3 sequences, 60% to 80% of them seen just once. Germline DNA was also extracted, and blood RNA was taken from unsorted whole blood. This clonotype has more than one count but fewer than ten.

The TCR sequence derives from a man between 35 and 55 years old with primary liver carcinoma and hepatitis B virus infection. V gene TRBV28 combines with J gene TRBJ1-2; 7 bases are a match to TRBD1. Sequencing was done on a sample of peripheral blood. The CDR3 loop reads CASKSHGTVLYGYTF. The CDR3 DNA sequence: TGTGCCAGCAAGTCCCACGGGACAGTTCTCTATGGCTACACCTTC.